The 11 T cell receptor beta chains listed next were all sequenced from one sample in a study of spatial heterogeneity in lung cancer. Specified time point: sample taken at primary tumor resection. Each CDR3 protein is one row after TCRdb ran MiXCR on the 5' RACE reads. The data show 60,000 to 75,000 distinct CDR3 sequences, around 6% seen once. The material was PBMCs, obtained at surgery. The receptors here all came from a female donor with early-stage non-small cell lung cancer.

On this clonotype itself: Relative to the germline gene, one junction end is altered; a read error may explain this. The chain links TRBV2 to TRBJ2-5, with D possibly TRBD1 on 5 matching bases. Germline V CDR1 and CDR2: SNHLY, FYNNEI. CDR3 length equals 15 residues. This CDR3 reads CASIELRGTGETQYF. The CDR3, as DNA: TGTGCCAGCATTGAATTAAGGGGAACAGGAGAGACCCAGTACTTC.

This clonotype was counted only a few times. The gene calls are TRBV3-1 and TRBJ2-7; D is unresolved. This CDR3 has 15 residues. Germline lookup yields CDR1 LGHDT and CDR2 YNNKEL (reference sequence). V was shortened by 1 base and J by 4 bases, with 14 bases between the two germline ends. For the CDR3, the DNA is TGTGCCAGCAGCCAAGCGAGCCATGGGCCGTACGAGCAGTACTTC. This codes for CASSQASHGPYEQYF.

The V and J genes are TRBV20-1 and TRBJ1-2; D is unclear. Germline assignment: CDR1 DFQATT and CDR2 SNEGSKA (reference sequence). The CDR3 is 10 amino acids. Deletions cut 7 bases from V and 6 bases from J, with 9 bases between. The CDR3 bases are TGCAGTGTTACCGTGAATGGCTACACCTTC. It yields the protein CSVTVNGYTF.

This clonotype has only a few counts. The gene calls are TRBV28 and TRBJ2-5, with TRBD2 matching 13 bases. Trimming took 6 bases from V and 5 from J; bases not matched to a gene: 6. The CDR3 runs 15 residues. Germline V gene lookup returns CDR1 MDHEN and CDR2 SYDVKM. CDR3: CASRGTSGKVETQYF. CDR3 bases: TGTGCCAGCAGGGGGACTAGCGGGAAGGTGGAGACCCAGTACTTC.

This clonotype was recorded a few times. This chain connects TRBV28 to TRBJ1-1; D remains ambiguous. CDR3 length equals 11 residues. The V gene lost 7 bases and the J gene lost 1 base, with 4 bases spanning the gap. Germline CDR1 is MDHEN and CDR2 is SYDVKM. The CDR3: CASMGNTEAFF. CDR3 coding DNA: TGTGCCAGCATGGGGAACACTGAAGCTTTCTTT.

The sample holds a few counts of this clonotype. V gene TRBV6-2 or TRBV6-3 combines with J gene TRBJ2-1; 8 bases map to TRBD2. The CDR3 runs to 16 residues. The V gene's germline CDR1 is MNHEY and CDR2 SVGEGT. Trimming cost V 5 bases and J 1 base; bases outside gene matches: 7. The DNA for the CDR3 is TGTGCCAGCAGTCTACTAGCGGAGGGATCCTACAATGAGCAGTTCTTC. Its translation is CASSLLAEGSYNEQFF.

The sample holds many counts of this clonotype. This rearrangement joins TRBV11-2 to TRBJ2-3, with unresolved D. With 0 bases removed from V and 2 bases from J, the gap between germline ends came to 9 bases. Germline V gives CDR1 SGHAT, CDR2 FQNNGV. The CDR3 runs 15 residues. The CDR3, as DNA: TGTGCCAGCAGCTTAGAGGGAAGGCCCACAGATACGCAGTATTTT. Its protein is CASSLEGRPTDTQYF.

This clonotype was found many times. This chain connects TRBV10-2 to TRBJ1-1; no definite D call. Deletions cut 4 bases from V and 1 base from J, with 7 bases between. Germline CDR1 WSHSY, CDR2 SAAADI. This CDR3 is built from 13 residues. The CDR3 spells CASSVGENTEAFF. The CDR3 bases are TGCGCCAGCAGTGTCGGAGAGAACACTGAAGCTTTCTTT.

In its sample, this clonotype was seen many times. The chain is built from TRBV28 and TRBJ1-1; 9 bases agree with TRBD1. Germline CDR1 is MDHEN and CDR2 is SYDVKM. This CDR3 region has 15 residues. The V gene end was trimmed by 3 bases and the J gene end by 7 bases; junction bases not matched to a gene: 9. CDR3: CASSFPPGQGIEAFF. The CDR3 nucleotides read TGTGCCAGCAGTTTCCCTCCGGGACAGGGAATTGAAGCTTTCTTT. The whole variable domain, filled in from reference TRBV28 and TRBJ1-1, reads DVKVTQSSRYLVKRTGEKVFLECVQDMDHENMFWYRQDPGLGLRLIYFSYDVKMKEKGDIPEGYSVSREKKERFSLILESASTNQTSMYLCASSFPPGQGIEAFFGQGTRLTVV.

This chain joins TRBV28 and TRBJ2-4; TRBD1 might be the D (6 bases). CDR3 length: 16 residues. Trimming stripped 4 bases from V and 0 bases from J, with 13 bases between. CDR1 and CDR2 from the germline V gene are MDHEN and SYDVKM. The CDR3 sequence: CASSSPGQVAKNIQYF. CDR3 DNA: TGTGCCAGCAGTTCTCCGGGACAAGTAGCCAAAAACATTCAGTACTTC. Based on the CDR3 plus reference TRBV28 and TRBJ2-4, the full variable domain is DVKVTQSSRYLVKRTGEKVFLECVQDMDHENMFWYRQDPGLGLRLIYFSYDVKMKEKGDIPEGYSVSREKKERFSLILESASTNQTSMYLCASSSPGQVAKNIQYFGAGTRLSVL.

This chain connects TRBV19 to TRBJ1-6; D is ambiguous. Trimming removed 0 bases from V and 0 bases from J, with 6 bases in between. The CDR3 has 16 amino acids. CDR1 and CDR2 from the germline V gene are LNHDA and SQIVND (reference sequence). CDR3 in amino acids: CASSIDRNSYNSPLHF. The CDR3 nucleotides read TGTGCCAGTAGTATAGATCGGAACTCCTATAATTCACCCCTCCACTTT.